The clone carrying this TCR beta chain was counted only a few times. No antigen is known for it. The data were taken from a study of cytomegalovirus exposure and HLA in healthy donors. The PCR employed 60 Vbeta primers together with 13 Jbeta primers. The assay was immunoSEQ multiplex PCR, and TCRdb's table has in-frame clones only and misses some. In the table there are some 140,000 clones, around 63% of which are singletons. Germline V gives CDR1 SGHNT, CDR2 YYREEE (reference sequence). V dropped 7 bases and J dropped 4; count of bases not matched to a gene: 12. This CDR3 has 15 amino acids. The study, taken as a whole, reports: For most TCR beta V segments, an earlier analysis put the productive rate at about 87% or about 30% of the time.

The chain combines TRBV5-4 with TRBJ2-3; 7 bases agree with TRBD2. The receptor was isolated from a human donor in good health. Source material: PBMCs. The CDR3 loop is CASRLGGRPPDTQYF. The CDR3 nucleotides read TGTGCCAGCCGCCTTGGCGGGAGACCCCCAGATACGCAGTATTTT.